These 21 T cell receptor beta chains originate from one sample sequenced in a study of blood T cell repertoires in COVID-19. The assay was immunoSEQ multiplex PCR, and TCRdb's table has in-frame clones only and misses some. This table holds around 500,000 clones, around 89% found once. Material: PBMCs or T cells enriched from blood (not recorded which). The receptors shown here come from a woman aged 40 to 49 who had recovered from COVID-19.

This chain joins TRBV14 and TRBJ1-2; TRBD1 matches at 7 bases. CDR1 and CDR2 (germline): SGHDN, FVKESK. CDR3 size: 15 residues. Trimming cost V 1 base and J 6 bases; bases outside gene matches: 8. CDR3 region: CASSQVRQGGNGYTF. As DNA, the CDR3 is TGTGCCAGCAGCCAAGTCCGACAGGGCGGGAATGGCTACACCTTC.

This rearrangement joins TRBV11-2 to TRBJ1-4; D unclear. The CDR3 extends over 15 amino acids. Germline CDR1 and CDR2: SGHAT and FQNNGV. Trimming stripped 5 bases from V and 4 bases from J, with 14 bases between. Here the CDR3 reads CASSPEIVHNEKLFF. CDR3 DNA: TGTGCCAGCAGCCCGGAGATAGTTCATAATGAAAAACTGTTTTTT.

This chain links TRBV25-1 with TRBJ1-2, with D hard to call. CDR3 length equals 12 residues. V was clipped by 5 bases and J by 4 bases, with 8 bases between them. Germline V lookup: CDR1 MGHDK, CDR2 SYGVNS. CDR3 residues: CASSLPSYGYTF. For the CDR3, the DNA is TGTGCCAGCAGTCTACCGAGCTATGGCTACACCTTC.

This clone was recorded only once. V gene TRBV7-2 combines with J gene TRBJ2-7, with D perhaps TRBD2 (7 bases). CDR1 and CDR2 from the germline V gene are SGHTA and FQGNSA. The CDR3 sequence is 16 residues long. The V and J ends lost 1 base and 9 bases respectively, with 22 bases between them. The CDR3 sequence is CASSLGLRGQAHGQYF. The DNA for the CDR3 is TGTGCCAGCAGCTTAGGCTTGCGGGGGCAGGCTCATGGGCAGTACTTC.

The chain links TRBV4-2 to TRBJ1-3; D gene ambiguous. Per germline, CDR1 LGHNA and CDR2 YNFKEQ. This CDR3 has 17 amino acids. The ends were cut back, 0 bases at V and 0 bases at J, with 12 bases in the middle. This CDR3 reads CASSQDGGPPSGNTIYF. CDR3 in DNA: TGTGCCAGCAGCCAAGATGGAGGACCCCCCTCTGGAAACACCATATATTTT.

Details on this clone: Other nucleotide sequences in the sample specify the same CDR3. This chain uses TRBV5-1 with TRBJ2-5; no definite D call. Germline CDR1 is SGHRS and CDR2 is YFSETQ. Trimming took off 0 bases at V and 5 bases at J, with 8 bases between the two ends. The CDR3 loop spans 13 amino acids. CDR3 amino acids: CASSLVGAETQYF. CDR3 DNA: TGCGCCAGCAGCTTGGTAGGAGCCGAGACCCAGTACTTC.

The chain carries TRBV5-1 and TRBJ1-4; TRBD1 matches 7 bases. Germline CDR1 and CDR2: SGHRS and YFSETQ. The ends lost 2 bases at V and 0 bases at J; junction bases unmatched: 10. The length of the CDR3 is 18 residues. The CDR3 here is CASSLQGTHLATNEKLFF. The CDR3 DNA reads as TGCGCCAGCAGCTTACAGGGGACCCACCTTGCAACTAATGAAAAACTGTTTTTT.

The genes are TRBV24-1 and TRBJ2-5; TRBD1 matches at 7 bases. There are 14 residues in the CDR3. The V and J ends lost 3 bases and 5 bases, in that order; junction bases with no gene match: 5. The V gene's germline CDR1 is KGHDR and CDR2 SFDVKD. In DNA, the CDR3 is TGTGCCACCAGTGATGCCGGGACAGCGGAGACCCAGTACTTC. Amino acid sequence: CATSDAGTAETQYF.

As regards this clone: The sample has other DNA sequences that encode this CDR3 too. The rearrangement uses TRBV7-2 and TRBJ2-2, with D perhaps matching TRBD2 (5 bases). The germline V and J ends were trimmed by 2 bases and 2 bases, with 9 bases remaining between them. The CDR3 contains 15 residues. CDR1 is SGHTA, CDR2 FQGNSA, per germline. The CDR3 bases are TGTGCCAGCAGCTTACGGCTAGCCAACACCGGGGAGCTGTTTTTT. This gives the protein CASSLRLANTGELFF. Looking up the rest from reference TRBV7-2 and TRBJ2-2 gives the full variable domain: GAGVSQSPSNKVTEKGKDVELRCDPISGHTALYWYRQSLGQGLEFLIYFQGNSAPDKSGLPSDRFSAERTGGSVSTLTIQRTQQEDSAVYLCASSLRLANTGELFFGEGSRLTVL.

The chain couples TRBV20-1 to TRBJ2-7; maybe TRBD1 (5 bases). Germline-derived CDR1 and CDR2 are DFQATT and SNEGSKA (reference sequence). There are 11 residues in the CDR3. V lost 5 bases and J 3 bases, leaving 8 bases between the germline ends. DNA of the CDR3: TGCAGTGCTGAACAGGTCTACGAGCAGTACTTC. Encoded protein: CSAEQVYEQYF.

V usage is TRBV3-1 (or the pseudogene TRBV3-2) and J usage is TRBJ1-1; D is possibly TRBD1 (5 bases). The V and J ends lost 4 bases and 1 base respectively, with 10 bases between them. The CDR3 length is 14 residues. From germline, CDR1 is LGHDT and CDR2 YNNKEL (reference sequence). As DNA, the CDR3 is TGTGCCAGCAGCCCCAACGGGGGGAACACTGAAGCTTTCTTT. It codes for CASSPNGGNTEAFF.

J is TRBJ1-2 and V is TRBV6-6; D gene ambiguous. The CDR3 consists of 16 residues. With 0 bases removed from V and 0 bases from J, the gap between germline ends came to 11 bases. Looked up from germline, CDR1 is MNHNY and CDR2 is SVGAGI (reference sequence). The CDR3 is CASSYSREPANYGYTF. Here the CDR3 DNA reads TGTGCCAGCAGTTACTCCCGGGAGCCTGCTAACTATGGCTACACCTTC.

V and J are TRBV10-2 and TRBJ2-5, with 12 bases aligning to TRBD1. J gave up 3 bases and V 8 bases, and 1 base lay outside the gene matches. CDR1 is WSHSY and CDR2 is SAAADI in the germline V gene. This CDR3 comprises 13 residues. CDR3 sequence reads: CASGTGGEETQYF. The DNA for the CDR3 is TGCGCCAGCGGGACAGGGGGCGAAGAGACCCAGTACTTC.

This clone showed up just once. This chain links TRBV19 with TRBJ2-7; tentatively, D is TRBD2 (5 bases). From germline, CDR1 is LNHDA and CDR2 SQIVND (reference sequence). The CDR3 has 14 amino acids. The V end was cut by 1 base, the J end by 9 bases, with 16 bases between. This CDR3 reads CASSIGGPSSGQYF. The CDR3 DNA is TGTGCCAGTAGTATAGGAGGGCCCTCATCCGGGCAGTACTTC.

CDR3 amino acids: CASSPTGQGPYEQYF. CDR3 in DNA: TGTGCCAGCTCACCGACGGGACAGGGACCCTACGAGCAGTACTTC. The chain recombines TRBV18 with TRBJ2-7; 9 bases fit TRBD1. The V gene's germline CDR1 is KGHSH and CDR2 LQKENI. Trimming cost V 3 bases and J 2 bases; bases outside gene matches: 5. This CDR3 is built from 15 residues.

In this sample, this clone turned up a few times. V gene TRBV5-6 combines with J gene TRBJ2-7; 7 nucleotides agree with TRBD1. The CDR3 consists of 14 residues. Germline lookup yields CDR1 SGHDT and CDR2 YYEEEE. V dropped 4 bases and J dropped 4; count of bases not matched to a gene: 8. As DNA, the CDR3 is TGTGCCAGCAGCCCCCAGGGACAGTCATACGAGCAGTACTTC. Amino acids: CASSPQGQSYEQYF.

The chain uses TRBV10-3 and TRBJ1-1; D is ambiguous. Germline assignment: CDR1 ENHRY and CDR2 SYGVKD. This CDR3 region has 13 residues. V was cut by 4 bases and J by 0 bases, with 6 bases left in between. CDR3 amino acids: CAISVQMNTEAFF. The CDR3 nucleotides are TGTGCCATCAGTGTACAGATGAACACTGAAGCTTTCTTT.

This clone was seen only a few times. The chain combines TRBV7-8 with TRBJ1-5, with TRBD1 as a possible D gene (5 bases). Germline CDR1 SGHVS, CDR2 FQNEAQ. The CDR3 sequence is 14 residues long. Trimming took 6 bases from V and 0 from J, leaving 9 bases between them. CDR3 in DNA: TGTGCCAGCAGGCTAGGGGCTAGCAATCAGCCCCAGCATTTT. It specifies CASRLGASNQPQHF.

This sequence joins TRBV24-1 and TRBJ1-1; 8 bases line up with TRBD1. The V gene's germline CDR1 is KGHDR and CDR2 SFDVKD. V trimming: 3 bases; J trimming: 10 bases; junction bases outside the gene matches: 6. The CDR3 length is 13 residues. CDR3 sequence (DNA): TGTGCCACCAGTGATCGGACAGGGTATGGAGCTTTCTTT. Encoded protein: CATSDRTGYGAFF.

This chain joins TRBV2 and TRBJ2-1; 11 bases line up with TRBD2. The CDR3 totals 17 residues. Germline V gene data show CDR1 as SNHLY and CDR2 as FYNNEI. The V segment lost 6 bases and the J segment 6 bases; nucleotides outside the gene matches: 13. The CDR3 DNA is TGTGCCAGCAGCGGGACTAGCGGTCTCCCCTTTGGCAATGAGCAGTTCTTC. Protein: CASSGTSGLPFGNEQFF.

V and J are TRBV11-3 and TRBJ1-6; D is unresolved. V was shortened by 4 bases and J by 11 bases, with 15 bases between the two germline ends. There are 14 residues in the CDR3. Germline V CDR1 and CDR2: SGHNT, YENEEA. The DNA for the CDR3 is TGTGCCAGCAGCTCCTTGTCTAACTCTGCACCCCTCCACTTT. Translating gives CASSSLSNSAPLHF.